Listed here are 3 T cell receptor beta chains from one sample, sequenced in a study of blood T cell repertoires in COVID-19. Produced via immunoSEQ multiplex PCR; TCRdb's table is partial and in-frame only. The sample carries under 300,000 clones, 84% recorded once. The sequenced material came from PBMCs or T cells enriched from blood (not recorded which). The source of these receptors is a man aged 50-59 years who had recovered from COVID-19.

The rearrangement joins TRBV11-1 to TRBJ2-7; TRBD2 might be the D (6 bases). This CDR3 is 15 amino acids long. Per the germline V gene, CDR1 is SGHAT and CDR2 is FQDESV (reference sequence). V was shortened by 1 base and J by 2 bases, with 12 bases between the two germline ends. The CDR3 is CASSLGAGSPYEQYF. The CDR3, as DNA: TGTGCCAGCAGCTTAGGCGCGGGAAGTCCCTACGAGCAGTACTTC.

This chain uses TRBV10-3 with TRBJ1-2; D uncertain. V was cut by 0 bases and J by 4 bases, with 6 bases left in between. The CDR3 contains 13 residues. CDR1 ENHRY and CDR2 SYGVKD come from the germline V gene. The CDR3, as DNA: TGTGCCATCAGTGAGTCGAACAGCTATGGCTACACCTTC. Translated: CAISESNSYGYTF.

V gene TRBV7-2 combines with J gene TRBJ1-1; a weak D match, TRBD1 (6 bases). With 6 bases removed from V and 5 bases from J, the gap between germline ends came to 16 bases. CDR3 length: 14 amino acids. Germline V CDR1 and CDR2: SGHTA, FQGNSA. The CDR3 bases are TGTGCCAGCAGTTCTTCTTACAGGGAAACTGAAGCTTTCTTT. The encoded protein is CASSSSYRETEAFF.